This T cell receptor beta chain comes out of a study of T cells after yellow fever vaccination. About the research overall: Fractions low in cell number were prepared with SMART-Seq v4 Ultra Low Input. Study findings and constraints: By day 5 rather than day 15, the secondary response had peaked, though it was weaker. Post-booster repertoires again held most primary-vaccination clones (roughly 95% CD4, about 88% CD8).

They built TCR cDNA with 5'RACE template switching, a step that put in a universal primer site and UMIs. TCRdb redid the calling of the 5' RACE reads with MiXCR, one entry per CDR3 protein. The table records hundreds of thousands of distinct CDR3 sequences, roughly 12% of them present only once. The CDR3 has 17 amino acids. In germline, CDR1 is SGHTA, CDR2 FQGNSA. The V and J ends lost 0 bases and 5 bases, in that order; junction bases with no gene match: 13. On this clonotype itself: The antigen remains undetermined.

The TCR was taken from a young man who received the YFV17D yellow fever vaccine. The sample consisted of PBMCs, taken on the day of the yellow fever booster vaccination. This chain joins TRBV7-2 and TRBJ2-7; 7 bases fit TRBD2. CDR3 in amino acids: CASSLAIPAGTGNEQYF. The DNA for the CDR3 is TGTGCCAGCAGCTTAGCCATCCCAGCGGGAACGGGCAACGAGCAGTACTTC.